This record covers a single T cell receptor beta chain. This clonotype was recorded a few times. Which antigen it targets is not known. Per-base qualities were not stored, and no clone one base away is much larger. These data come from a study of CD8 T cells in ankylosing spondylitis (dated by TCRdb to 2016 to 2017). Some background on the complete study: To find TCR variants linked to disease, the study profiled T cell receptor beta repertoires in ankylosing spondylitis patients and healthy donors. Samples of peripheral blood were taken, and for ankylosing spondylitis patients, synovial fluid was collected as well. In total, the full study cohort was made up of approximately 99 healthy donors and 20 to 25 ankylosing spondylitis patients.

Reading from cysteine to phenylalanine, the CDR3 counts 13 amino acids. The entry retains the CDR3 DNA only, 39 bases that are in frame from base 1. V loses 1 base, J loses 4 bases, and the germline ends lie 7 bases apart. Points the paper makes about the study in general: Some of the motif variants had been reported before in the synovial fluid and blood of reactive arthritis patients, a finding that suggests common disease-initiation mechanisms. Blood from ankylosing spondylitis patients appeared to be characterized by a TCR beta motif composed of about eight highly homologous amino acid variants. The disease-linked clones were reported as significantly enriched in matched synovial fluid samples from ankylosing spondylitis patients. The disease-linked clones showed a CD8+ phenotype and occurred at relatively low frequencies in peripheral blood.

These reads were obtained on an Illumina HiSeq 2500. TCR beta libraries were prepared by quantitative 5'-RACE with molecular barcodes. The original pipeline was this. To identify disease-linked TCR variants, a new computational method was used, one built on a probabilistic model of VDJ rearrangement. The public sequencing data were trimmed at Q25 with fastp and processed into clonotypes with MiXCR by TCRdb, which kept only in-frame beta chains. Every CDR3 protein is listed once, alongside the most common genes and DNA of its rows. TCRdb's processing, not the study's, gives the V and J calls here. The sample includes some 350,000 distinct CDR3 sequences, with roughly 14% observed a single time. The ten largest clones add up to around 0.99% of the sample.

The specimen was blood, either unsorted or a sorted T cell fraction (not recorded which). The origin of this receptor is a male donor with ankylosing spondylitis or in good health (not recorded which). The chain joins TRBV12-3 or TRBV12-4 to TRBJ2-5, with the D gene uncertain. The CDR3 loop reads CASSLDGRETQYF. The sequenced DNA: TGTGCCAGCAGTTTAGACGGGCGAGAGACCCAGTACTTC.